These 3 T cell receptor beta chains originate from one sample sequenced in a study of CD8 T cells in cerebrospinal fluid in Alzheimer's disease. From its re-call of the 10x single-cell sequencing reads, TCRdb lists each CDR3 protein once, without DNA. This listing includes about 1,400 distinct CDR3 sequences. Sequenced sample: cerebrospinal fluid. Receptor source: a human donor with mild cognitive impairment.

The CDR3 loop is CASSQGGRGGYGYTF. V usage is TRBV4-1 and J usage is TRBJ1-2; TCRdb's D call of TRBD1 is untestable without DNA. This CDR3 contains 15 residues. CDR1 and CDR2 (germline): MGHRA, YSYEKL.

This clonotype shows up as medium-sized by frequency. This chain links TRBV25-1 with TRBJ2-3; TCRdb gives TRBD1 as the D gene, but with no DNA this cannot be confirmed. This CDR3 comprises 14 residues. CDR1 is MGHDK and CDR2 is SYGVNS in the germline V gene. CDR3: CASSAGHGGDTQYF.

Its frequency marks this clonotype as medium-sized (0.01 to 0.1%). This chain links TRBV11-1 with TRBJ2-7; the TCRdb call, TRBD2, lacks DNA for checking. CDR1 and CDR2 (germline): SGHAT, FQDESV (reference sequence). The CDR3 has 16 residues. The CDR3 sequence is CASSWGLAGSSYEQYF.